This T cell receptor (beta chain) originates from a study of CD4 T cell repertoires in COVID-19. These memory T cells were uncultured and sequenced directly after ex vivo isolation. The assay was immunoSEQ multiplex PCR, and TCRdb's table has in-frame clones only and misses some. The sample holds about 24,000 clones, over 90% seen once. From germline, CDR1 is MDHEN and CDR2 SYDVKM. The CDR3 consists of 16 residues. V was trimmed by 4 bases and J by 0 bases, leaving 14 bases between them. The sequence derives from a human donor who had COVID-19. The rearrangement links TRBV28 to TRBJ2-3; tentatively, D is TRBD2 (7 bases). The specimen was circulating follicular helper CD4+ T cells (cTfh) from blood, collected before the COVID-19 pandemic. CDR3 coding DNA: TGTGCCAGCAGTTCGGGGGGCGCACCTAGCACAGATACGCAGTATTTT. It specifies CASSSGGAPSTDTQYF.